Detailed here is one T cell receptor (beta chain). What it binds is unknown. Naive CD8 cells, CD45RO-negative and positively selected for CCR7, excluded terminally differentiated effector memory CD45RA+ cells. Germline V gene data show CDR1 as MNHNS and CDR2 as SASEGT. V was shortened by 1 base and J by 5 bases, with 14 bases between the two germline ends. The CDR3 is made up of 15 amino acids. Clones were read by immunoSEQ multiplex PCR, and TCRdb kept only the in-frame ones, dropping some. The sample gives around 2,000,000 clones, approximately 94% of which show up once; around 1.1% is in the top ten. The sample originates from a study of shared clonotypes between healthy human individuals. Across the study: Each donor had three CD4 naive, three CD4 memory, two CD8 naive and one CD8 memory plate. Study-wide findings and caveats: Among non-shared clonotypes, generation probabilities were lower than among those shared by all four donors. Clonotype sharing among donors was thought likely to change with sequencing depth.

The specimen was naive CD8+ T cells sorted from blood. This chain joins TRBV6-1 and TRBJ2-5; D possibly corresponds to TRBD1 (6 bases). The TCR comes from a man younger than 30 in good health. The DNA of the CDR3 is TGTGCCAGCAGTGAAGAAGGGGCAGGGGTGGAGACCCAGTACTTC. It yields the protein CASSEEGAGVETQYF.